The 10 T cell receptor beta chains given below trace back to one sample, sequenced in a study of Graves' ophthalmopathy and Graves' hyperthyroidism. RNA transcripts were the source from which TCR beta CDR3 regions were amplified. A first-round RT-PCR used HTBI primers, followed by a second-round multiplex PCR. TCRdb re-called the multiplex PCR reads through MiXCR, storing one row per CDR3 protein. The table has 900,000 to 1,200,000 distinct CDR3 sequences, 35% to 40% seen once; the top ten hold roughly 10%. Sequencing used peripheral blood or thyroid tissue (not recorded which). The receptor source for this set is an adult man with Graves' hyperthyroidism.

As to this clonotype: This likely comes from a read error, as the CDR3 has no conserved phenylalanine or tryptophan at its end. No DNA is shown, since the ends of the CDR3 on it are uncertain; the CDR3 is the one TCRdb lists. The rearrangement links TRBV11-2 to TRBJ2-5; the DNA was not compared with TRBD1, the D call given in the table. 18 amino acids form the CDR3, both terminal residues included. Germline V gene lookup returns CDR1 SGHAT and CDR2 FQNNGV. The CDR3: CASSPWTGDTNSPLHFGN.

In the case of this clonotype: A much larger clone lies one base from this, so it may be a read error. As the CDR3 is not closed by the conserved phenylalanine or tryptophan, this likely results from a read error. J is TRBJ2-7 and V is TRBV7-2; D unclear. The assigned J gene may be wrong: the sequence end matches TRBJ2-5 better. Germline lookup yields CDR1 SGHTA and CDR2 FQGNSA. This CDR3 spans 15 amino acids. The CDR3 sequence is CASSLVQSSRETQYC. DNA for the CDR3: TGTGCCAGCAGCTTAGTGCAGTCTTCCCGGGAGACCCAGTACTGC.

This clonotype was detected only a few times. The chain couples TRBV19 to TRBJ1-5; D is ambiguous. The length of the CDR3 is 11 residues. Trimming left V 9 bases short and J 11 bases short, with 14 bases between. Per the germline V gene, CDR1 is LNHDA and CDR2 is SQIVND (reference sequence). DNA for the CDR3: TGTGCCAGCACAGACACCGGGACCCAGCATTTT. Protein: CASTDTGTQHF.

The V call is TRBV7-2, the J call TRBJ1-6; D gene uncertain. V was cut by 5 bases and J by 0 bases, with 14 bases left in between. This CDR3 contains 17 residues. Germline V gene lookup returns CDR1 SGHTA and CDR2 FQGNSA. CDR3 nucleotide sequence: TGTGCCAGCAGCCAGATAGTTGGGAGCTCCTATAATTCACCCCTCCACTTT. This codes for CASSQIVGSSYNSPLHF.

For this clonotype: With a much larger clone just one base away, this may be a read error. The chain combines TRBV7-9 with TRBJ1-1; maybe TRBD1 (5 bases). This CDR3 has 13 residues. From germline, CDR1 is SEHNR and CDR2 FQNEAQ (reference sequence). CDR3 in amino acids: CASSPRDLTGAFF. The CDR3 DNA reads TGTGCCAGCAGCCCCAGGGACCTCACTGGAGCTTTCTTT.

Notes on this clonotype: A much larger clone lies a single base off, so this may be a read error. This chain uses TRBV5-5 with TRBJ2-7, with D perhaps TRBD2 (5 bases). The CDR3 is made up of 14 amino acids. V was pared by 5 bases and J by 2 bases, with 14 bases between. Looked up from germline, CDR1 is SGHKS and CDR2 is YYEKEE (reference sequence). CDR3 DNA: TGTGCCAGCAGGCCCCGGGATAGCGCCTACGAGCAGTACTTC. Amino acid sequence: CASRPRDSAYEQYF.

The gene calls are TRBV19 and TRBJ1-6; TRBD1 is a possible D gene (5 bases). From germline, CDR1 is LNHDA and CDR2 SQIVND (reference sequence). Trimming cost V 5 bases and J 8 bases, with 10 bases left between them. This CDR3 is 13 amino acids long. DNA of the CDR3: TGTGCCAGTAGTCCATTCAGGGATTCACCCCTCCACTTT. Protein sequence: CASSPFRDSPLHF.

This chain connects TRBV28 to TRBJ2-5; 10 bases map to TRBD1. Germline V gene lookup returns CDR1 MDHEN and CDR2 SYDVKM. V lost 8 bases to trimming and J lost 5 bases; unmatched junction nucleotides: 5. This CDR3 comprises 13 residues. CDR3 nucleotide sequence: TGTGCCAGCCTCCGGGACAGGGGTGAGACCCAGTACTTC. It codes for CASLRDRGETQYF.

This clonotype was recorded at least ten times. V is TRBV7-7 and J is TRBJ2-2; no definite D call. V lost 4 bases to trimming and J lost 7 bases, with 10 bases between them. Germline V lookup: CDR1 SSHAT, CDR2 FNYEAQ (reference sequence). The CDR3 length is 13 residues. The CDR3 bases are TGTGCCAGCAGCTCCCACGAGATCGGGGAGCTGTTTTTT. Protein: CASSSHEIGELFF.

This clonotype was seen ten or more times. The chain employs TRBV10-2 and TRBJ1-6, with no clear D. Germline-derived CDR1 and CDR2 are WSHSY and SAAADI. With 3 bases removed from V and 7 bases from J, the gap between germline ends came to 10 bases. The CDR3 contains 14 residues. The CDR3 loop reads CASSESDRNSPLHF. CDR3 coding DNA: TGCGCCAGCAGTGAATCGGACCGAAATTCACCCCTCCACTTT.